Shown below are 18 T cell receptor beta chains from a single sample sequenced in a study of CD8+CD57+ T cells in acquired aplastic anemia. TCR beta VDJ combinations and CDR3 sequences were profiled from genomic DNA. From the reads, TCRdb called clonotypes with MiXCR, one entry per CDR3 protein. Of under 40,000 distinct CDR3 sequences listed, more than 75% are singletons. Sequenced sample: sorted CD4+, CD8+, or CD8+CD57+ T cells (not recorded which) from PBMCs. These receptors originate from a human donor in good health, serving as a control.

This clonotype has only one observation. The chain joins TRBV19 to TRBJ1-3; D ambiguous. Trimming took 6 bases from V and 0 from J, leaving 6 bases between them. Per the germline V gene, CDR1 is LNHDA and CDR2 is SQIVND (reference sequence). The CDR3 has 13 residues. Here the CDR3 DNA reads TGTGCCAGTAGGTTGAGCTCTGGAAACACCATATATTTT. Translated, it gives CASRLSSGNTIYF.

V and J are TRBV9 and TRBJ1-2; TRBD1 agrees at 9 bases. Per the germline V gene, CDR1 is SGDLS and CDR2 is YYNGEE. The CDR3 has 17 amino acids. V lost 3 bases and J lost 4; bases outside the gene matches: 13. In DNA form, the CDR3 reads TGTGCCAGCAGCGGACCGGGACAGGGACCTCACCCCTATGGCTACACCTTC. Translating it yields CASSGPGQGPHPYGYTF.

The chain carries TRBV19 and TRBJ1-2; perhaps TRBD1 as D (5 bases). CDR1 LNHDA and CDR2 SQIVND come from the germline V gene (reference sequence). CDR3 length: 14 amino acids. V gave up 5 bases and J gave up 4 bases, with 14 bases separating them. CDR3 coding DNA: TGTGCCAGTAGTTCGGGACGGATAAGCTATGGCTACACCTTC. It translates to CASSSGRISYGYTF.

The chain is built from TRBV29-1 and TRBJ2-3; D is undetermined. Germline CDR1 reads SQVTM; CDR2 reads ANQGSEA. Trimming shortened V by 3 bases and J by 0 bases, and 7 bases separated the two germline ends. This CDR3 has 13 amino acids. The CDR3 sequence is CSVDPRSTDTQYF. CDR3 DNA sequence: TGCAGCGTTGATCCCAGGAGCACAGATACGCAGTATTTT.

The chain is built from TRBV29-1 and TRBJ2-3, with D hard to call. Germline lookup yields CDR1 SQVTM and CDR2 ANQGSEA. The V end was cut by 4 bases, the J end by 0 bases, with 11 bases between. The CDR3 loop spans 14 amino acids. DNA of the CDR3: TGCAGCGTTGGATTCAGAATAAGCACAGATACGCAGTATTTT. Its protein is CSVGFRISTDTQYF.

This clonotype was detected only once. V is TRBV29-1 and J is TRBJ2-5, with no clear D. Trimming removed 1 base at V and 4 bases at J, with 7 bases between. The CDR3 has 12 amino acids. Germline V gene sequence: CDR1 SQVTM, CDR2 ANQGSEA. The CDR3 DNA follows: TGCAGCGTTGAAGGCCGGCGAGAGACCCAGTACTTC. It codes for CSVEGRRETQYF.

This sequence joins TRBV24-1 and TRBJ1-2; unclear D gene. The V gene lost 5 bases and the J gene lost 4 bases, with 10 bases spanning the gap. This CDR3 has 13 amino acids. CDR1 KGHDR and CDR2 SFDVKD come from the germline V gene. The CDR3 is CATSVGEGYGYTF. CDR3 in DNA: TGTGCCACCAGTGTAGGCGAGGGCTATGGCTACACCTTC.

The chain joins TRBV2 to TRBJ2-7; 7 bases are shared with TRBD1. Germline V gene data show CDR1 as SNHLY and CDR2 as FYNNEI. This CDR3 has 15 residues. V shed 8 bases, J shed 5 bases, and the junction held 15 bases outside the gene matches. CDR3 sequence: CASCNAATGYDEQYF. The CDR3, as DNA: TGTGCCAGCTGCAACGCGGCGACAGGGTATGACGAGCAGTACTTC.

This clonotype qualifies as medium-sized. This sequence joins TRBV19 and TRBJ1-1, with 9 positions matching TRBD1. Per germline, CDR1 LNHDA and CDR2 SQIVND (reference sequence). Germline trimming cut 5 bases from V and 3 bases from J; bases unmatched to any gene: 7. The CDR3 is 15 residues long. CDR3 sequence: CASSFMRTGDTEAFF. CDR3 in DNA: TGTGCCAGTAGTTTTATGAGGACAGGGGACACTGAAGCTTTCTTT.

The chain links TRBV6-1 to TRBJ2-3; 10 nucleotides agree with TRBD1. The CDR3 length is 15 residues. Germline V gives CDR1 MNHNS, CDR2 SASEGT. J was trimmed by 2 bases and V by 6 bases; bases with no gene match: 5. The CDR3 here is CASRPGTGDTDTQYF. The CDR3 DNA reads TGTGCCAGCAGGCCCGGGACAGGGGACACAGATACGCAGTATTTT.

This clonotype has at least ten counts. The chain is built from TRBV25-1 and TRBJ2-7; 9 bases are shared with TRBD1. The CDR3 is made up of 15 amino acids. V gave up 4 bases and J gave up 0 bases; unmatched junction bases: 4. The germline V gene has CDR1 MGHDK and CDR2 SYGVNS. CDR3 loop: CASSGTDRGSYEQYF. The CDR3 DNA follows: TGTGCCAGCAGTGGGACGGACAGGGGCTCCTACGAGCAGTACTTC.

The V gene is TRBV19, the J gene TRBJ1-2, with D tentatively TRBD1 (6 bases). V gave up 5 bases and J gave up 0 bases, with 13 bases separating them. Germline CDR1 reads LNHDA; CDR2 reads SQIVND (reference sequence). This CDR3 is built from 15 residues. The CDR3 DNA follows: TGTGCCAGTAGTTCCCGACAGGTAGCTAACTATGGCTACACCTTC. Amino acids: CASSSRQVANYGYTF.

This clonotype is labeled as medium-sized. V is TRBV7-3 and J is TRBJ1-3; a possible D gene is TRBD1 (5 bases). The CDR3 loop spans 14 amino acids. Germline assignment: CDR1 SGHTA and CDR2 FQGTGA. Trimming took off 5 bases at V and 0 bases at J, with 8 bases between the two ends. In DNA form, the CDR3 reads TGTGCCAGCAGCCCAGACAGCTCTGGAAACACCATATATTTT. As protein: CASSPDSSGNTIYF. Full variable domain (missing parts from reference TRBV7-3 and TRBJ1-3): GAGVSQTPSNKVTEKGKYVELRCDPISGHTALYWYRQSLGQGPEFLIYFQGTGAADDSGLPNDRFFAVRPEGSVSTLKIQRTERGDSAVYLCASSPDSSGNTIYFGEGSWLTVV.

This CDR3 reads CASSDTGSYNSPLHF. CDR3 bases: TGTGCCAGCAGTGACACGGGATCTTATAATTCACCCCTCCACTTT. The gene calls are TRBV25-1 and TRBJ1-6; the D is unclear. Trimming removed 3 bases from V and 4 bases from J, with 10 bases in between. CDR1 MGHDK and CDR2 SYGVNS come from the germline V gene. This CDR3 spans 15 amino acids.

J is TRBJ2-7 and V is TRBV2; D is unresolved. Germline CDR1 and CDR2: SNHLY and FYNNEI. The CDR3 covers 9 residues. V lost 8 bases to trimming and J lost 7 bases, with 6 bases between them. The CDR3 region is CASGVEQYV. The DNA for the CDR3 is TGTGCCAGCGGTGTAGAGCAGTACGTC.

This rearrangement joins TRBV12-3 or TRBV12-4 to TRBJ1-2; 9 bases are a match to TRBD1. Trimming cost V 6 bases and J 8 bases; bases outside gene matches: 13. The CDR3 runs to 15 residues. Here the CDR3 DNA reads TGTGCCAGCAGCACCCTGACAGGGGGTAGGAACGGCTACACCTTC. This encodes CASSTLTGGRNGYTF.

The chain joins TRBV10-3 to TRBJ1-6, with 8 bases fitting TRBD1. The CDR3 spans 15 residues. V was clipped by 6 bases and J by 7 bases; unmatched bases: 8. From germline, CDR1 is ENHRY and CDR2 SYGVKD. CDR3 coding DNA: TGTGCCATCAGGGAGGGACAGGAGAGGAATTCACCCCTCCACTTT. Protein: CAIREGQERNSPLHF.

The gene calls are TRBV7-2 and TRBJ2-3, with D hard to call. V was shortened by 1 base and J by 2 bases, with 7 bases between the two germline ends. This CDR3 is 14 amino acids long. CDR1 and CDR2 (germline): SGHTA, FQGNSA. CDR3 loop: CASSLGRNTDTQYF. The CDR3 DNA reads as TGTGCCAGCAGCTTAGGTAGAAACACAGATACGCAGTATTTT.